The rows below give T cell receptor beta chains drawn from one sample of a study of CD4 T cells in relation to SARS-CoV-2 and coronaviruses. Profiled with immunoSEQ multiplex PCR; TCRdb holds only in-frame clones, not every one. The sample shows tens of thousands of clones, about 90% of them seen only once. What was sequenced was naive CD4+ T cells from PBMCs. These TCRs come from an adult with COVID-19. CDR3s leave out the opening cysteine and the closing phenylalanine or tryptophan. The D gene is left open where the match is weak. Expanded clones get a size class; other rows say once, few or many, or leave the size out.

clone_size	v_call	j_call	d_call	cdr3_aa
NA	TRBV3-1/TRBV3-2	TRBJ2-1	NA	ASSQGGRGNEQF
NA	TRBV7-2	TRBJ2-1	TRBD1	ASSARTGRNEQF
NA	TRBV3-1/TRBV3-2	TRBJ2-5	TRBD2	ASSQAGTNRETQY
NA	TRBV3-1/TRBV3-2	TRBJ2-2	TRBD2	ASSQERASGATGELF
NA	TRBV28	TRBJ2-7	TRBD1	ASRDRGSTYEQY
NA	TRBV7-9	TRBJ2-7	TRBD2	ASSPGRGSGSYEQY
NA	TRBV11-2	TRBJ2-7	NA	ASSHYEQY
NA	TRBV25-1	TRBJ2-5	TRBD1	ASRGSGTGYQETQY
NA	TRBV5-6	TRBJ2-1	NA	ASSYSSGNEQF
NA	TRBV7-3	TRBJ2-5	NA	ASSTGRGGAALETQY
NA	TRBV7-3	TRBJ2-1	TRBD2	ASSLAGGAGNEQF
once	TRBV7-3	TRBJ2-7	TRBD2	ASSSGLAGEYEQY
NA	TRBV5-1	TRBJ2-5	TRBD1	ASSPPGQKETQY
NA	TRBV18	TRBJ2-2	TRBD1	ASSPQLRDSHAGELF
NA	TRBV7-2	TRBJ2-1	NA	ASSTGQPPDEQF
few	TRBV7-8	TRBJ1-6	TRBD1	ASSSDRAYNSPLH
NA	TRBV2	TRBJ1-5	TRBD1	ASRRTGLLSNQPQH
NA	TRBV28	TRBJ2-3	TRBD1	AIGDRIQTDTQY
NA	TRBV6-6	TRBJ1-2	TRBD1	ASSYLRGLNYGYT
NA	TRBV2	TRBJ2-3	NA	ASRAVLARTDTQY
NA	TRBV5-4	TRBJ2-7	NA	ASSLVLGESEQY
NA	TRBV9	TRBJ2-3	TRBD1	ASTRQGMTDTQY
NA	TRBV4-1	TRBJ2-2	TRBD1	ASSVRDRGTGELF
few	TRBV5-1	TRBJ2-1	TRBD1	ASSLTGTGWNEQF
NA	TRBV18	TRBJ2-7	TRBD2	ASSGLAGGTYYEQY
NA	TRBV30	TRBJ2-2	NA	AWNGGNTGELF
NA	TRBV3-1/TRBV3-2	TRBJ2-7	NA	ASSPRGEFYEQY
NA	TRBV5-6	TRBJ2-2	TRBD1	ASSMTGGAGELF
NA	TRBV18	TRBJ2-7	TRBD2	ASSLWGLDSYEQY
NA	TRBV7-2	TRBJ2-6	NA	ASSTRRGVAGANVLT
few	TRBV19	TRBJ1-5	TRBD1	ASSLTGVNQPQH
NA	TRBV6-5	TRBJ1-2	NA	ASSYSPGSRNGYT
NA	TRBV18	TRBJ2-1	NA	ASSPPSGEQF
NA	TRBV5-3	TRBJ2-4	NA	ARSERSGKNIQY
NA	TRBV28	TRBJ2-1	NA	ASGDRGASYNEQF
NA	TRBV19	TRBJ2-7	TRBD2	ASKPTGLASEQY
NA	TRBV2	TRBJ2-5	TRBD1	ASSVETGMEETQY
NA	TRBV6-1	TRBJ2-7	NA	ASSGGLWRDIDYEQY
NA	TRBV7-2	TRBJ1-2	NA	ASRPGQSNYGYT
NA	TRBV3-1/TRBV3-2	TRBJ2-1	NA	ASSLGVTSGLEQF
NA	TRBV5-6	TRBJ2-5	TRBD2	ASRGLAEETQY
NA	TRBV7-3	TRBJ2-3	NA	ASSHRAGLDTQY
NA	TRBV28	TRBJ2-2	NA	ASSSGNTGELF
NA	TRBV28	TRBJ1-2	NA	ASSLSSGEGGYT
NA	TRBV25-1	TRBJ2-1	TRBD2	ASSWREYGNEQF
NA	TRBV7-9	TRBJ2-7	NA	ASSPASGGGYEQY
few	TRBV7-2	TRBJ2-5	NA	ASSLAPGMETQY
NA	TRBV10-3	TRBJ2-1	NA	AISESARSEQF
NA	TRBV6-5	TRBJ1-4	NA	ATRRGTNEKLF
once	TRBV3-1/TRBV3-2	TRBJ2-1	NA	ASSPRGSVLSYNEQF
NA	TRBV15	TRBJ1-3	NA	ATSRSGKVTGNTIY
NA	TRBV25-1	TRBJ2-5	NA	ASSETRTQETQY
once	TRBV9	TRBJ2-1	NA	ASSVGGRESIGEQF
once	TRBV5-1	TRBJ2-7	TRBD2	ASSLGPGLASYEQY
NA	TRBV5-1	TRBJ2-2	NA	ASSAEGHTGELF